The 12 T cell receptor beta chains below all came from one sample that was sequenced in a study of cytomegalovirus exposure and HLA in healthy donors. Primers included in the PCR were 60 Vbeta and 13 Jbeta primers. Clones were read by immunoSEQ multiplex PCR, and TCRdb kept only the in-frame ones, dropping some. This sample has around 100,000 clones, with around three quarters found just once. The sample consisted of PBMCs. Every receptor here comes from a man aged 25-45 years in good health and CMV-seropositive.

The chain links TRBV4-3 to TRBJ1-4; possible D gene TRBD1, 6 bases. Germline CDR1 is LGHNA and CDR2 is YSLEER. The V gene lost 0 bases and the J gene lost 8 bases, with 16 bases spanning the gap. The CDR3 length is 16 residues. DNA for the CDR3: TGCGCCAGCAGCCAAGATGGAAGGGCAGGGGCCGAAAAACTGTTTTTT. Amino acids: CASSQDGRAGAEKLFF.

V and J are TRBV2 and TRBJ1-5; 7 bases map to TRBD1. Germline-derived CDR1 and CDR2 are SNHLY and FYNNEI. The V gene end was trimmed by 8 bases and the J gene end by 5 bases; junction bases not matched to a gene: 9. CDR3 size: 14 residues. The CDR3 is CASSWDRKDQPQHF. CDR3 DNA sequence: TGTGCCAGCTCGTGGGACAGAAAAGATCAGCCCCAGCATTTT.

The rearrangement links TRBV1 to TRBJ2-1; the table's D call, TRBD1, was not checked against the DNA. TRBV1 is classified as a pseudogene. CDR3 length equals 17 residues. The CDR3 bases are TGCACCAGCAGCCAAGATGAAGACAGGGTGGTCGTCAATGAGCAGTTCTTC. Its protein is CTSSQDEDRVVVNEQFF.

The rearrangement links TRBV2 to TRBJ2-2, with TRBD2 identical over 7 bases. The CDR3 spans 14 residues. V was pared by 5 bases and J by 6 bases, with 6 bases of the junction left unmatched. The germline V gene encodes CDR1 SNHLY and CDR2 FYNNEI. The CDR3 bases are TGTGCCAGCAGTCTGGACGGGAGGCCCGGGGAGCTGTTTTTT. Protein product: CASSLDGRPGELFF.

The chain has TRBV19 and TRBJ2-3, with 9 bases aligning to TRBD2. J lost 1 base, V lost 6 bases, and 8 bases had no gene match. The CDR3 length is 16 residues. Germline CDR1 is LNHDA and CDR2 is SQIVND (reference sequence). The CDR3 DNA is TGTGCCAGTAGAGGCGTCCGGACTAGCGGCACAGATACGCAGTATTTT. This sequence encodes CASRGVRTSGTDTQYF.

The gene calls are TRBV6-1 and TRBJ1-1, with TRBD1 matching 10 bases. CDR1 is MNHNS and CDR2 is SASEGT in the germline V gene. The CDR3 is 15 residues long. V was pared by 5 bases and J by 3 bases, with 6 bases of the junction left unmatched. The CDR3 region has the DNA TGTGCCAGCAGTCCCCAGGGACAGGGGCACACTGAAGCTTTCTTT. Protein: CASSPQGQGHTEAFF.

The chain couples TRBV18 to TRBJ1-5; TRBD1 agrees at 7 bases. The length of the CDR3 is 14 residues. Germline values: CDR1 KGHSH, CDR2 LQKENI. J lost 4 bases, V lost 4 bases, and 4 bases had no gene match. The chain's CDR3 is CASSQGQQNQPQHF. CDR3 DNA: TGTGCCAGCTCACAGGGACAGCAGAATCAGCCCCAGCATTTT.

This sequence joins TRBV9 and TRBJ2-3; D possibly corresponds to TRBD2 (5 bases). The ends were cut back, 4 bases at V and 2 bases at J, with 11 bases in the middle. CDR1 is SGDLS and CDR2 is YYNGEE in the germline V gene. The CDR3 is 14 amino acids. CDR3 amino acids: CASSPRTVTDTQYF. CDR3 sequence (DNA): TGTGCCAGCAGCCCCAGGACTGTCACAGATACGCAGTATTTT.

V is TRBV29-1 and J is TRBJ1-1; perhaps TRBD1 as D (5 bases). The ends were cut back, 8 bases at V and 0 bases at J, with 10 bases in the middle. From germline, CDR1 is SQVTM and CDR2 ANQGSEA. The CDR3 spans 12 residues. The CDR3 reads CSSQVMNTEAFF. The DNA of the CDR3 is TGCAGCTCACAGGTAATGAACACTGAAGCTTTCTTT.

Turning to this clone: At one end, the junction sequence differs from germline, possibly due to a read error. The chain links TRBV5-1 to TRBJ1-2, with D hard to call. Germline CDR1 is SGHRS and CDR2 is YFSETQ. This CDR3 contains 13 residues. CDR3 amino acids: CASSGVRDYGYTF. CDR3 nucleotides: TGCGCCAGCAGCGGGGTACGCGACTATGGCTACACTTTC.

The V and J genes are TRBV13 and TRBJ1-2, with TRBD1 identical over 7 bases. This CDR3 has 15 residues. J lost 6 bases, V lost 0 bases, and 7 bases had no gene match. Germline assignment: CDR1 PRHDT and CDR2 FYEKMQ (reference sequence). CDR3 DNA sequence: TGTGCCAGCAGCTTAGGCTCTGGGACAGTGGATGGCTACACCTTC. Its protein product is CASSLGSGTVDGYTF.

This chain uses TRBV5-1 with TRBJ2-5; 7 positions match TRBD1. The trim removed 4 bases at V and 4 bases at J, leaving 7 bases unmatched. Germline CDR1 reads SGHRS; CDR2 reads YFSETQ. CDR3 length: 14 residues. In DNA, the CDR3 is TGCGCCAGCAGCCTTCGGACAGGTAGAGAGACCCAGTACTTC. Residues: CASSLRTGRETQYF.